This T cell receptor beta chain was recorded in a study of Ad26.COV2.S vaccination and SARS-CoV-2 variants. As to treatment: 15 to 20 received Ad26.COV2.S at low or high dose, single or two shots; roughly five received placebo; per-sample allocation not given. Samples came from day 63 after the first vaccine or placebo injection. Only in-frame clones appear in the TCRdb table, and some are missing; sequencing was by immunoSEQ multiplex PCR. Of about 680,000 clones detected, around 92% appear once; the ten largest clones hold approximately 1.5%. V gave up 6 bases and J gave up 6 bases, with 9 bases separating them. This CDR3 is built from 12 residues.

The chain recombines TRBV12-3 or TRBV12-4 with TRBJ1-3; D is unresolved. The source material was peripheral blood, sampled in a trial of Ad26.COV2.S vaccine versus placebo. The receptor was isolated from a person aged 18-60 years who received the Ad26.COV2.S COVID-19 vaccine or a placebo. Here the CDR3 DNA reads TGTGCCAGCAGCCCGGGATCAAACACCATATATTTT. It translates to CASSPGSNTIYF.